This TCR beta chain was found in a study of blood T cell repertoires in COVID-19. On the study more broadly: Acute-phase and convalescent COVID-19 samples originated in the United States, Italy and Spain. In each case, the material was cDNA or gDNA derived from T cells, B-cell-depleted T cells, or PBMCs.

In the original analysis: Reference gene primer amplification gave nucleated cell count estimates. Only in-frame clones appear in the TCRdb table, and some are missing; sequencing was by immunoSEQ multiplex PCR. That table gives V, J and clone size, and the DNA gave D and trimming. The repertoire includes roughly 100,000 clones, roughly 89% of them detected once, and roughly 4.6% sits in the top ten. Germline CDR1 and CDR2: SGHAT and FQNNGV. The CDR3 spans 16 residues. V lost 4 bases and J lost 3; bases outside the gene matches: 6. The sequenced material came from peripheral blood. This clonotype was sampled from a human donor in a cohort sampled during active COVID-19. The chain joins TRBV11-2 to TRBJ2-2; 9 bases match TRBD1. The CDR3 reads CASSSRDRVDTGELFF. CDR3 nucleotides: TGTGCCAGCAGCTCCCGGGACAGGGTAGACACCGGGGAGCTGTTTTTT.